The 32 T cell receptor beta chains below come from one sample, sequenced in a study of cytomegalovirus exposure and HLA in healthy donors. Vbeta (60) and Jbeta (13) primers were used in the PCR. Assay used: immunoSEQ multiplex PCR; TCRdb lists only in-frame clones, some missing. The ten most abundant clones cover 1.5% to 2% of a sample with 30,000 to 35,000 clones. Sequenced input: PBMCs. These receptors all stem from a woman aged 40 to 50 in good health and CMV-seropositive.

V usage is TRBV11-2 and J usage is TRBJ1-6, with 11 positions matching TRBD1. After removal of 8 bases from V and 9 bases from J, the junction contained 3 bases not matched to a gene. This CDR3 is built from 13 residues. Germline CDR1 and CDR2: SGHAT and FQNNGV. CDR3: CASGQGAASPLHF. CDR3 in DNA: TGTGCCAGCGGACAGGGGGCTGCTTCACCCCTCCACTTT.

The chain uses TRBV5-1 and TRBJ2-1; D may be TRBD2 (6 bases). V lost 4 bases and J 9 bases, leaving 14 bases between the germline ends. This CDR3 spans 13 amino acids. CDR1 SGHRS and CDR2 YFSETQ come from the germline V gene. CDR3 in amino acids: CASSDGLIPEQFF. CDR3 in DNA: TGCGCCAGCAGCGACGGACTAATTCCTGAGCAGTTCTTC.

The rearrangement uses TRBV6-6 and TRBJ1-3; 7 bases match TRBD1. The CDR3 extends over 12 amino acids. With V trimmed by 9 bases and J by 8 bases, 7 bases remained unmatched. Per the germline V gene, CDR1 is MNHNY and CDR2 is SVGAGI (reference sequence). The CDR3 nucleotides are TGTGCCAGTTACGCAGGGGGAGACACCATATATTTT. Residues: CASYAGGDTIYF.

The chain couples TRBV5-1 to TRBJ2-2; 8 bases align to TRBD2. The V segment lost 7 bases and the J segment 7 bases; nucleotides outside the gene matches: 15. The CDR3 extends over 16 amino acids. Germline V gene data show CDR1 as SGHRS and CDR2 as YFSETQ. The CDR3 protein is CASHTGGAGAGGELFF. In nucleotides, the CDR3 is TGCGCCAGCCACACTGGAGGAGCGGGAGCGGGCGGGGAGCTGTTTTTT.

The chain links TRBV30 to TRBJ1-1, with 9 bases matching TRBD1. Germline V gene sequence: CDR1 GTSNPN, CDR2 SVGIG (reference sequence). The V gene end was trimmed by 8 bases and the J gene end by 4 bases; junction bases not matched to a gene: 8. The CDR3 length is 13 residues. CDR3: CAGDRDPGTEAFF. In DNA form, the CDR3 reads TGTGCCGGGGACAGGGATCCGGGCACTGAAGCTTTCTTT.

This sequence joins TRBV4-1 and TRBJ2-7, with 10 bases identical to TRBD1. Looked up from germline, CDR1 is MGHRA and CDR2 is YSYEKL. This CDR3 is built from 15 residues. V gave up 5 bases and J gave up 2 bases; unmatched junction bases: 6. The CDR3 here is CASSFADRGTYEQYF. DNA for the CDR3: TGCGCCAGCAGCTTCGCGGACAGGGGGACCTACGAGCAGTACTTC.

The chain links TRBV30 to TRBJ1-2; no firm D call. V was shortened by 5 bases and J by 3 bases, with 7 bases between the two germline ends. There are 11 residues in the CDR3. Germline CDR1 and CDR2: GTSNPN and SVGIG (reference sequence). The CDR3 region has the DNA TGTGCCTGGTCCACGGACTATGGCTACACCTTC. Residues: CAWSTDYGYTF.

The J gene is TRBJ2-5, the V gene TRBV7-2; tentative D call: TRBD1 (5 bases). The V gene's germline CDR1 is SGHTA and CDR2 FQGNSA. The CDR3 totals 14 residues. V was trimmed by 0 bases and J by 3 bases, leaving 8 bases between them. The DNA of the CDR3 is TGTGCCAGCAGCTTAGCCTCGACAGAAGAGACCCAGTACTTC. It codes for CASSLASTEETQYF.

The chain combines TRBV2 with TRBJ2-7; possibly TRBD1 for D (6 bases). Germline CDR1 and CDR2: SNHLY and FYNNEI. CDR3 length equals 12 residues. V was trimmed by 6 bases and J by 3 bases, leaving 9 bases between them. CDR3 in DNA: TGTGCCAGCAGAGACAGGCTCTACGAGCAGTACTTC. Its translation is CASRDRLYEQYF.

The rearrangement uses TRBV28 and TRBJ2-5; D perhaps matches TRBD2 (6 bases). CDR3 length equals 14 residues. Per the germline V gene, CDR1 is MDHEN and CDR2 is SYDVKM. The V gene lost 6 bases and the J gene lost 12 bases, with 23 bases spanning the gap. CDR3 coding DNA: TGTGCCAGCAGCCCGACCGGGGACTCTGGGGATAAGTACTTC. Protein: CASSPTGDSGDKYF.

The genes are TRBV4-2 and TRBJ2-1, with 9 bases fitting TRBD2. CDR1 and CDR2 (germline): LGHNA, YNFKEQ. The V segment lost 0 bases and the J segment 9 bases; nucleotides outside the gene matches: 9. This CDR3 contains 16 residues. The CDR3 DNA follows: TGTGCCAGCAGCCAAGATTTAGCGGGAGTGTCAGTTGAGCAGTTCTTC. Amino acid sequence: CASSQDLAGVSVEQFF.

The rearrangement joins TRBV9 to TRBJ2-3, with a tentative D call TRBD1 (6 bases). Trimming left V 5 bases short and J 6 bases short, with 10 bases between. CDR3 length: 12 amino acids. Germline values: CDR1 SGDLS, CDR2 YYNGEE. The CDR3 DNA follows: TGTGCCAGCAGTGATCAGGGGGATACGCAGTATTTT. Translated, it gives CASSDQGDTQYF.

The rearrangement links TRBV10-1 to TRBJ1-1; D call uncertain. The ends were cut back, 2 bases at V and 8 bases at J, with 12 bases in the middle. CDR1 is WNHNN and CDR2 is SYGVQD in the germline V gene (reference sequence). This CDR3 region has 13 residues. CDR3 protein: CASSESRGKEAFF. The CDR3 coding sequence is TGCGCCAGCAGTGAGAGCAGAGGTAAAGAAGCTTTCTTT.

The rearrangement joins TRBV7-2 to TRBJ2-3; the match to TRBD2 covers 9 bases. Per germline, CDR1 SGHTA and CDR2 FQGNSA. V shed 5 bases and J 5 bases; nucleotides not matched to a gene: 14. This CDR3 is 17 amino acids long. The CDR3 region is CASSRAASGAVGDTQYF. CDR3 sequence (DNA): TGTGCCAGCAGCCGGGCGGCTAGCGGGGCGGTAGGAGATACGCAGTATTTT.

The V gene is TRBV4-1, the J gene TRBJ2-1; 8 bases agree with TRBD2. The CDR3 extends over 16 amino acids. Losses at the gene ends were 0 bases for V and 6 bases for J; bases not matched to a gene: 7. Germline lookup yields CDR1 MGHRA and CDR2 YSYEKL. The CDR3 coding sequence is TGCGCCAGCAGCCAAGATGTAGCGGGAATAATCAATGAGCAGTTCTTC. Its translation is CASSQDVAGIINEQFF.

V gene TRBV19 combines with J gene TRBJ1-2; 10 positions match TRBD1. The germline CDR1 and CDR2 sequences are LNHDA and SQIVND (reference sequence). The CDR3 contains 13 residues. V was clipped by 6 bases and J by 4 bases; unmatched bases: 2. DNA of the CDR3: TGTGCCAGTAGCCGGACAGGGGGCTATGGCTACACCTTC. It translates to CASSRTGGYGYTF.

This chain uses TRBV9 with TRBJ2-2, with 7 nucleotides matching TRBD2. Germline V lookup: CDR1 SGDLS, CDR2 YYNGEE. J gave up 0 bases and V 3 bases, and 5 bases lay outside the gene matches. The CDR3 totals 16 residues. CDR3 amino acids: CASSARLAANTGELFF. Here the CDR3 DNA reads TGTGCCAGCAGCGCTCGACTAGCCGCGAACACCGGGGAGCTGTTTTTT. Variable domain in full (rest from reference TRBV9 and TRBJ2-2): DSGVTQTPKHLITATGQRVTLRCSPRSGDLSVYWYQQSLDQGLQFLIQYYNGEERAKGNILERFSAQQFPDLHSELNLSSLELGDSALYFCASSARLAANTGELFFGEGSRLTVL.

The DNA for the CDR3 is TGTGCCAGCAGCGGGGCCCCGGGGGGAACAAACTATGGCTACACCTTC. This gives the protein CASSGAPGGTNYGYTF. J is TRBJ1-2 and V is TRBV9; the D gene is possibly TRBD1 (5 bases). Trimming removed 3 bases at V and 2 bases at J, with 17 bases between. This CDR3 comprises 16 residues. The germline gives CDR1 SGDLS, CDR2 YYNGEE.

The chain joins TRBV7-8 to TRBJ1-5; D is undetermined. Germline CDR1 is SGHVS and CDR2 is FQNEAQ. Trimming took 5 bases from V and 2 from J, leaving 7 bases between them. This CDR3 has 13 amino acids. Here the CDR3 reads CASSLFGNQPQHF. The CDR3 coding sequence is TGTGCCAGCAGCCTTTTTGGCAATCAGCCCCAGCATTTT.

The chain uses TRBV30 and TRBJ1-5; TRBD1 is a possible D gene (5 bases). Germline CDR1 and CDR2: GTSNPN and SVGIG (reference sequence). V was clipped by 2 bases and J by 6 bases, with 17 bases between them. The CDR3 is 15 amino acids. Here the CDR3 reads CAWSLSGGLTQPQHF. The CDR3 DNA sequence: TGTGCCTGGAGTCTCTCGGGGGGGTTGACTCAGCCCCAGCATTTT.

The rearrangement links TRBV6-5 to TRBJ2-7; D might be TRBD1 (6 bases). Germline CDR1 MNHEY, CDR2 SVGAGI. The CDR3 sequence is 15 residues long. V was clipped by 3 bases and J by 7 bases, with 19 bases between them. CDR3 nucleotide sequence: TGTGCCAGCAGTTATGCGCAGGGGCCTTCCTGGGAGCAGTACTTC. Its translation is CASSYAQGPSWEQYF.

The gene calls are TRBV5-6 and TRBJ2-2, with 8 bases lining up with TRBD1. V was pared by 6 bases and J by 4 bases, with 11 bases of the junction left unmatched. Germline V gives CDR1 SGHDT, CDR2 YYEEEE. CDR3 length equals 16 residues. CDR3: CASNKAGGAITGELFF. The CDR3 DNA reads as TGTGCCAGCAACAAAGCAGGGGGCGCGATCACCGGGGAGCTGTTTTTT.

This chain links TRBV28 with TRBJ1-1; D remains ambiguous. CDR3 length equals 15 residues. Germline V CDR1 and CDR2: MDHEN, SYDVKM. The V end was cut by 10 bases, the J end by 0 bases, with 18 bases between. The DNA for the CDR3 is TGTGCCACCGAATTTGGGAGCATAGTGAACACTGAAGCTTTCTTT. Its protein is CATEFGSIVNTEAFF.

With regard to this clone: This CDR3 is also generated by other DNA sequences in the sample. This chain links TRBV7-2 with TRBJ2-7; D might be TRBD1 (6 bases). The CDR3 is made up of 13 amino acids. Trimming cost V 5 bases and J 2 bases, with 10 bases left between them. CDR1 and CDR2 from the germline V gene are SGHTA and FQGNSA. CDR3 bases: TGTGCCAGCAGCCCAACAGGGCCCTACGAGCAGTACTTC. Translation gives CASSPTGPYEQYF.

The chain carries TRBV7-2 and TRBJ2-1, with 10 bases lining up with TRBD2. The CDR3 extends over 15 amino acids. Germline V CDR1 and CDR2: SGHTA, FQGNSA. J lost 6 bases, V lost 5 bases, and 7 bases had no gene match. The CDR3 is CASSKREGPFNEQFF. The CDR3 DNA follows: TGTGCCAGCAGCAAGCGGGAGGGCCCCTTCAATGAGCAGTTCTTC.

This sequence joins TRBV29-1 and TRBJ2-7, with 14 bases aligning to TRBD2. J lost 6 bases, V lost 4 bases, and 8 bases had no gene match. In germline, CDR1 is SQVTM, CDR2 ANQGSEA. This CDR3 is built from 15 residues. The CDR3 nucleotides read TGCAGCGTTGTGGGGACTAGCGGGAGTAAGCTCGAGCAGTACTTC. Its translation: CSVVGTSGSKLEQYF.

This chain links TRBV5-1 with TRBJ2-1, with 9 bases fitting TRBD1. V gave up 3 bases and J gave up 1 base; unmatched junction bases: 2. The germline V gene encodes CDR1 SGHRS and CDR2 YFSETQ. The CDR3 totals 15 residues. The chain's CDR3 is CASSSGTGSYNEQFF. The CDR3, as DNA: TGCGCCAGCAGCTCCGGGACAGGGTCCTACAATGAGCAGTTCTTC.

The chain recombines TRBV19 with TRBJ2-1, with TRBD2 as a possible D gene (6 bases). The V end was cut by 0 bases, the J end by 12 bases, with 18 bases between. Looked up from germline, CDR1 is LNHDA and CDR2 is SQIVND (reference sequence). The CDR3 runs to 15 residues. The CDR3, as DNA: TGTGCCAGTAGTATAGATATGGGTGGAGGGCGGCGGCAGTTCTTC. Its protein is CASSIDMGGGRRQFF.

The J gene is TRBJ2-3, the V gene TRBV6-5; 8 bases map to TRBD2. The CDR3 is made up of 16 amino acids. Trimming removed 1 base from V and 4 bases from J; junction bases left unmatched: 7. Germline CDR1 MNHEY, CDR2 SVGAGI. As DNA, the CDR3 is TGTGCCAGCAGTTACTTGAGCGGGAGTTCGCCAGATACGCAGTATTTT. This translates into CASSYLSGSSPDTQYF.

The chain recombines TRBV7-2 with TRBJ1-4, with D possibly TRBD1 on 5 matching bases. Per germline, CDR1 SGHTA and CDR2 FQGNSA. The V gene lost 5 bases and the J gene lost 5 bases, with 15 bases spanning the gap. The CDR3 length is 15 residues. The CDR3 sequence: CASSPGGAGNEKLFF. The DNA for the CDR3 is TGTGCCAGCAGCCCGGGGGGAGCAGGGAATGAAAAACTGTTTTTT. The full variable domain, its missing parts supplied by reference TRBV7-2 and TRBJ1-4, is GAGVSQSPSNKVTEKGKDVELRCDPISGHTALYWYRQSLGQGLEFLIYFQGNSAPDKSGLPSDRFSAERTGGSVSTLTIQRTQQEDSAVYLCASSPGGAGNEKLFFGSGTQLSVL.

V is TRBV11-2 and J is TRBJ2-7, with D perhaps matching TRBD1 (6 bases). Germline V gene data show CDR1 as SGHAT and CDR2 as FQNNGV. V was trimmed by 1 base and J by 3 bases, leaving 19 bases between them. This CDR3 comprises 17 residues. The CDR3 sequence: CASSLVDQGTRYYEQYF. The CDR3 DNA follows: TGTGCCAGCAGCTTAGTAGATCAGGGGACACGATACTACGAGCAGTACTTC.

The V call is TRBV19, the J call TRBJ2-7; a possible D gene is TRBD1 (6 bases). The CDR3 totals 13 residues. CDR1 and CDR2 (germline): LNHDA, SQIVND (reference sequence). The ends were cut back, 8 bases at V and 2 bases at J, with 13 bases in the middle. The CDR3 region is CASGTGIPYEQYF. Written as DNA, the CDR3 is TGTGCCAGTGGCACAGGGATTCCCTACGAGCAGTACTTC.